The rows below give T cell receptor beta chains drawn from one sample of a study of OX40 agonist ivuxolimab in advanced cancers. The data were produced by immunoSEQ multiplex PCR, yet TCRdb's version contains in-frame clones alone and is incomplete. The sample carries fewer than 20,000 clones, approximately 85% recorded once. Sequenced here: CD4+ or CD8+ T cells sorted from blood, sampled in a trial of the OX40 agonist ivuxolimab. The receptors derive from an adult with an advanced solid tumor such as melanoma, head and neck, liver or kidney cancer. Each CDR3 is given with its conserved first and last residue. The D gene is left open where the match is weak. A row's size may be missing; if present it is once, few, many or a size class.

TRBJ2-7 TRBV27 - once CASSAGTYEQYF TGTGCCAGCAGTGCGGGGACATACGAGCAGTACTTC
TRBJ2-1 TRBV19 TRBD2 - CASSTGTSGNEQFF TGTGCCAGTAGTACGGGGACTAGCGGAAATGAGCAGTTCTTC
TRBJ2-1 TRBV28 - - CASSYRLGMILEGSYNEQFF TGTGCCAGCAGTTATAGGTTAGGTATGATACTAGAAGGCTCCTACAATGAGCAGTTCTTC
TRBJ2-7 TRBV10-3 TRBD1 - CAISELTGGIYEQYF TGTGCCATCAGTGAGTTGACAGGGGGCATTTACGAGCAGTACTTC
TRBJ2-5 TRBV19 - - CASSMQQEETQYF TGTGCCAGTAGTATGCAACAGGAAGAGACCCAGTACTTC
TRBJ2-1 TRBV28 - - CASSLPRSSYNEQFF TGTGCCAGCAGTTTGCCACGGAGCTCCTACAATGAGCAGTTCTTC
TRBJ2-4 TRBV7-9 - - CASSFALAKNIQYF TGTGCCAGCAGCTTTGCCTTAGCCAAAAACATTCAGTACTTC
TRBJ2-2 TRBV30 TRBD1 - CAWSRTGLNTGELFF TGTGCCTGGAGTCGGACAGGGCTGAACACCGGGGAGCTGTTTTTT
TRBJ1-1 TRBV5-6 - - CASNIGGGASTEAFF TGTGCCAGCAACATAGGGGGAGGGGCGAGCACTGAAGCTTTCTTT
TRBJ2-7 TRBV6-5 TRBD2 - CASRAREGLYEQYF TGTGCCAGCAGGGCGCGGGAGGGCCTCTACGAGCAGTACTTC
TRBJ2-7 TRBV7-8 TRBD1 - CASSLAGQGTLYEQYF TGTGCCAGCAGCTTAGCGGGACAGGGGACCCTTTACGAGCAGTACTTC
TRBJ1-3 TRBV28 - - CASSSPYAIGNTIYF TGTGCCAGCAGTTCTCCTTATGCAATAGGAAACACCATATATTTT
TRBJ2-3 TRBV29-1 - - CSVGGGDRSDTQYF TGCAGCGTTGGCGGGGGGGACAGGTCAGATACGCAGTATTTT
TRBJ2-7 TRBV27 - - CASSLLQSYEQYF TGTGCCAGCAGTTTATTACAGTCCTACGAGCAGTACTTC
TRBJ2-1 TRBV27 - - CASSLDPSRQFF TGTGCCAGCAGTTTAGACCCCTCCCGGCAGTTCTTC